Below are 20 T cell receptor beta chains sequenced from a single sample in a study of PD-1 blockade in mismatch repair-deficient tumors. Assay: immunoSEQ multiplex PCR; the TCRdb copy retains only in-frame clones and omits some. Of roughly 38,000 clones listed, around 80% are singletons. This specimen was PBMCs, taken roughly nine months after starting pembrolizumab. The receptors were sampled from an adult with mismatch repair-deficient cancer.

This chain's CDR3 is CASSLKLAGGETQYF. CDR3 coding DNA: TGCGCCAGCAGCTTGAAGCTAGCGGGAGGAGAGACCCAGTACTTC. The chain combines TRBV5-1 with TRBJ2-5; 11 bases are a match to TRBD2. Germline CDR1 and CDR2: SGHRS and YFSETQ. Trimming cost V 1 base and J 4 bases; bases outside gene matches: 3. The CDR3 contains 15 residues. Full variable domain (outside the CDR3, taken from reference TRBV5-1 and TRBJ2-5): KAGVTQTPRYLIKTRGQQVTLSCSPISGHRSVSWYQQTPGQGLQFLFEYFSETQRNKGNFPGRFSGRQFSNSRSEMNVSTLELGDSALYLCASSLKLAGGETQYFGPGTRLLVL.

The rearrangement joins TRBV19 to TRBJ2-7, with TRBD1 identical over 8 bases. CDR1 and CDR2 (germline): LNHDA, SQIVND (reference sequence). The CDR3 sequence is 16 residues long. The trim removed 3 bases at V and 1 base at J, leaving 8 bases unmatched. The CDR3 bases are TGTGCCAGTAGTATTCCCCGAGGACAGGGATCCTACGAGCAGTACTTC. Translating gives CASSIPRGQGSYEQYF.

The rearrangement joins TRBV18 to TRBJ1-1, with 7 bases identical to TRBD1. Germline V gene data show CDR1 as KGHSH and CDR2 as LQKENI. The CDR3 contains 18 residues. The trim removed 5 bases at V and 2 bases at J, leaving 17 bases unmatched. DNA for the CDR3: TGTGCCAGCTCAGCCAGACAGGGCAACTTAAGAGATAACACTGAAGCTTTCTTT. Its protein product is CASSARQGNLRDNTEAFF.

This clone was detected only a few times. CDR3 region: CASSATGGNQPQHF. The CDR3 nucleotides read TGTGCCAGCAGTGCTACAGGGGGCAATCAGCCCCAGCATTTT. The chain recombines TRBV6-1 with TRBJ1-5, with TRBD1 matching over 7 bases. Per the germline V gene, CDR1 is MNHNS and CDR2 is SASEGT. The CDR3 is made up of 14 amino acids. The J segment lost 2 bases and the V segment lost 4 bases, leaving 2 bases of the junction unmatched.

V gene TRBV5-1 combines with J gene TRBJ2-5; 10 bases are shared with TRBD1. With V trimmed by 2 bases and J by 3 bases, 4 bases remained unmatched. The CDR3 spans 15 residues. Germline CDR1 SGHRS, CDR2 YFSETQ. In nucleotides, the CDR3 is TGCGCCAGCAGCTTTTACGGGACAGGGGAAGAGACCCAGTACTTC. It specifies CASSFYGTGEETQYF.

This rearrangement joins TRBV6-1 to TRBJ1-3, with D unclear. This CDR3 has 13 residues. Trimming stripped 2 bases from V and 5 bases from J, with 7 bases between. Germline lookup yields CDR1 MNHNS and CDR2 SASEGT. CDR3 loop: CASSEPVRNTIYF. Here the CDR3 DNA reads TGTGCCAGCAGTGAACCGGTACGAAACACCATATATTTT.

This chain links TRBV18 with TRBJ1-3; TRBD1 is a possible D gene (5 bases). V gave up 2 bases and J gave up 0 bases, with 17 bases separating them. Germline V gives CDR1 KGHSH, CDR2 LQKENI. The CDR3 consists of 18 residues. CDR3 loop: CASSPTQVHPSSGNTIYF. The CDR3 DNA reads TGTGCCAGCTCACCAACACAGGTCCACCCCAGCTCTGGAAACACCATATATTTT.

The genes are TRBV6-1 and TRBJ1-4; D is ambiguous. The germline V gene encodes CDR1 MNHNS and CDR2 SASEGT. This CDR3 region has 13 residues. Deletions cut 2 bases from V and 4 bases from J, with 5 bases between. The CDR3 region is CASSEQFNEKLFF. CDR3 bases: TGTGCCAGCAGTGAACAGTTTAATGAAAAACTGTTTTTT.

The gene calls are TRBV18 and TRBJ1-1, with 7 bases lining up with TRBD1. Germline V gives CDR1 KGHSH, CDR2 LQKENI. The CDR3 is made up of 15 amino acids. The junction had 6 bases not matched to a gene; V was cut back by 5 bases and J by 0 bases. CDR3 nucleotide sequence: TGTGCCAGCTCATCAGGGACAGCCATGAACACTGAAGCTTTCTTT. It is translated as CASSSGTAMNTEAFF.

The chain carries TRBV28 and TRBJ1-1; TRBD1 is a possible D gene (5 bases). V was clipped by 4 bases and J by 6 bases, with 15 bases between them. This CDR3 spans 14 amino acids. CDR1 and CDR2 (germline): MDHEN, SYDVKM. The CDR3 coding sequence is TGTGCCAGCAGTTACGAGACAGCGAGTCCTGAAGCTTTCTTT. It codes for CASSYETASPEAFF. The variable domain in full, with the rest retrieved from reference TRBV28 and TRBJ1-1, is DVKVTQSSRYLVKRTGEKVFLECVQDMDHENMFWYRQDPGLGLRLIYFSYDVKMKEKGDIPEGYSVSREKKERFSLILESASTNQTSMYLCASSYETASPEAFFGQGTRLTVV.

This sequence joins TRBV28 and TRBJ2-3; 7 bases map to TRBD2. Per germline, CDR1 MDHEN and CDR2 SYDVKM. The CDR3 extends over 13 amino acids. With V trimmed by 8 bases and J by 6 bases, 8 bases remained unmatched. The CDR3 spells CASGTSGKDTQYF. The CDR3 DNA is TGTGCCAGCGGCACGAGCGGGAAGGATACGCAGTATTTT.

CDR3 residues: CASAQQGYEQYF. The CDR3 region has the DNA TGTGCTAGTGCCCAACAGGGCTACGAGCAGTACTTC. The rearrangement links TRBV12-5 to TRBJ2-7, with a possible D match to TRBD1 (6 bases). The germline V and J ends were trimmed by 7 bases and 3 bases, with 10 bases remaining between them. Germline lookup yields CDR1 LGHNT and CDR2 FRNRAP. CDR3 size: 12 residues.

The sample holds one count of this clone. The CDR3 DNA follows: TGTGCCAGCAGCTTTTCGGGACAGGGAGCGACTGAAGCTTTCTTT. It is translated as CASSFSGQGATEAFF. V gene TRBV7-9 combines with J gene TRBJ1-1; 9 bases line up with TRBD1. V lost 3 bases to trimming and J lost 5 bases; unmatched junction nucleotides: 7. This CDR3 has 15 amino acids. In germline, CDR1 is SEHNR, CDR2 FQNEAQ (reference sequence).

V usage is TRBV19 and J usage is TRBJ1-3; tentative D call: TRBD1 (6 bases). There are 16 residues in the CDR3. Per the germline V gene, CDR1 is LNHDA and CDR2 is SQIVND (reference sequence). V was trimmed by 5 bases and J by 2 bases, leaving 16 bases between them. CDR3 DNA: TGTGCCAGTAGTCGTGGGGACACAGTAACTGGAAACACCATATATTTT. Amino acids: CASSRGDTVTGNTIYF.

This chain connects TRBV5-1 to TRBJ2-5; D might be TRBD1 (5 bases). The V gene's germline CDR1 is SGHRS and CDR2 YFSETQ. The CDR3 has 14 residues. The V and J ends lost 4 bases and 4 bases respectively, with 14 bases between them. This CDR3 reads CASSPRSRVETQYF. The DNA of the CDR3 is TGCGCCAGCAGCCCAAGGAGCAGGGTAGAGACCCAGTACTTC.

This chain links TRBV4-1 with TRBJ2-2; 14 nucleotides align to TRBD2. CDR1 MGHRA and CDR2 YSYEKL come from the germline V gene. The CDR3 runs 20 residues. The ends lost 5 bases at V and 7 bases at J; junction bases unmatched: 18. CDR3 sequence reads: CASSYTRLAGGPRVGGELFF. For the CDR3, the DNA is TGCGCCAGCAGCTACACAAGACTAGCGGGAGGGCCGAGAGTAGGCGGGGAGCTGTTTTTT.

V usage is TRBV19 and J usage is TRBJ2-1; TRBD2 aligns across 10 bases. This CDR3 is built from 17 residues. The germline CDR1 and CDR2 sequences are LNHDA and SQIVND (reference sequence). V lost 2 bases and J lost 4; bases outside the gene matches: 8. CDR3 region: CASSILRTSGRYNEQFF. CDR3 nucleotide sequence: TGTGCCAGTAGTATATTGAGGACTAGCGGACGGTACAATGAGCAGTTCTTC.

The chain couples TRBV30 to TRBJ1-1; D remains ambiguous. Between the trimmed V and J ends, which lost 2 bases and 4 bases, there was a span of 11 bases. The CDR3 extends over 13 amino acids. The germline V gene has CDR1 GTSNPN and CDR2 SVGIG (reference sequence). The CDR3 DNA sequence: TGTGCCTGGAGTAGCGACCTCGGCACTGAAGCTTTCTTT. Amino acids: CAWSSDLGTEAFF. The full variable domain, in which reference TRBV30 and TRBJ1-1 provide the parts outside the CDR3, is SQTIHQWPATLVQPVGSPLSLECTVEGTSNPNLYWYRQAAGRGLQLLFYSVGIGQISSEVPQNLSASRPQDRQFILSSKKLLLSDSGFYLCAWSSDLGTEAFFGQGTRLTVV.

This clone was counted between two and nine times. The chain couples TRBV5-6 to TRBJ2-7; TRBD1 matches 10 bases. CDR1 is SGHDT and CDR2 is YYEEEE in the germline V gene. This CDR3 spans 14 amino acids. The V and J ends lost 5 bases and 5 bases, in that order; junction bases with no gene match: 7. CDR3 sequence: CASRRLGTGDEQYF. As DNA, the CDR3 is TGTGCCAGCAGACGACTGGGGACAGGGGACGAGCAGTACTTC.

The gene calls are TRBV5-1 and TRBJ2-1, with 7 bases lining up with TRBD2. The J segment lost 0 bases and the V segment lost 0 bases, leaving 3 bases of the junction unmatched. In germline, CDR1 is SGHRS, CDR2 YFSETQ. The CDR3 is made up of 16 amino acids. The chain's CDR3 is CASSLDGGSSYNEQFF. The CDR3 DNA is TGCGCCAGCAGCTTGGATGGCGGGAGCTCCTACAATGAGCAGTTCTTC.